This T cell receptor (beta chain) was documented in a study of blood T cell repertoires in COVID-19. In the study overall: PBMCs, B-cell-depleted T cells, or T cells were the source of the cDNA or gDNA that made up the material.

Assay used: immunoSEQ multiplex PCR; TCRdb lists only in-frame clones, some missing. The sample yields tens of thousands of clones, roughly 87% seen once. This CDR3 contains 15 residues. CDR1 is MNHEY and CDR2 is SVGAGI in the germline V gene. J gave up 5 bases and V 7 bases, and 11 bases lay outside the gene matches. The origin of this receptor is a man aged 60-69 years with acute or convalescent COVID-19. The sequenced sample consisted of peripheral blood. The chain employs TRBV6-5 and TRBJ1-5; TRBD1 matches 7 bases. CDR3 in amino acids: CASTSTGQNDQPQHF. CDR3 sequence (DNA): TGTGCCAGCACCTCGACGGGACAGAATGATCAGCCCCAGCATTTT.